This is a list of T cell receptor beta chains from one sample in a study of tumor-infiltrating lymphocytes in primary liver carcinoma. TCRdb recomputed calls from the multiplex PCR reads with MiXCR, one row per CDR3 protein. Among 100,000 to 150,000 distinct CDR3 sequences listed, around 60% were seen once. The specimen was liver tumor tissue from sampling region 3. The receptors come from a woman in her fifties or sixties with primary liver carcinoma and hepatitis B virus infection. The CDR3 runs from the conserved cysteine through the conserved F or W. The D gene is left open where the match is weak. Clone size is not always given. Where it is, it says once, few, many or a class for expanded clones.

>-|TRBJ2-7|TRBV4-2|-
CASSQSQRGATYERYF
TGTGCCAGCAGCCAGTCCCAGAGGGGGGCTACCTACGAGCGGTACTTC
>-|TRBJ2-1|TRBV5-1|many
CASSLDGGIYNEQFF
TGCGCCAGCAGCTTGGATGGCGGGATCTACAATGAGCAGTTCTTC
>TRBD1|TRBJ2-2|TRBV10-3|many
CAISGSGGMNTGELFF
TGTGCCATCAGTGGATCAGGGGGTATGAACACCGGGGAGCTGTTTTTT
>-|TRBJ1-1|TRBV11-2|-
CVSSPHHHGHFRFWGYKAFF
TGTGTCAGCAGCCCACATCACCACGGACACTTTCGCTTTTGGGGCTATAAAGCTTTCTTT
>-|TRBJ2-5|TRBV11-1|-
CASSTRLTRVETQYF
TGTGCCAGCAGCACCCGACTAACAAGAGTAGAGACCCAGTACTTC
>-|TRBJ2-2|TRBV28|few
CASRPNRDTGELFF
TGTGCCAGCAGGCCTAACAGGGACACCGGGGAGCTGTTTTTT
>-|TRBJ2-7|TRBV7-9|-
CTSSPRGSEAGGQYF
TGTACCAGCAGCCCTAGGGGGAGCGAGGCAGGCGGCCAGTACTTC
>-|TRBJ2-1|TRBV6-1|-
CATLEGLSSYNEQFF
TGTGCCACCTTAGAGGGATTGAGCTCCTACAATGAGCAGTTCTTC
>TRBD1|TRBJ2-7|TRBV11-2|-
CARSLVPTGSYEQYF
TGTGCCCGCAGTTTAGTCCCGACAGGGTCCTACGAGCAGTACTTC
>-|TRBJ2-7|TRBV28|-
CVSRRGFGYEQYF
TGTGTCAGCAGAAGGGGGTTTGGCTACGAGCAGTACTTC
>-|TRBJ2-1|TRBV11-2|-
CANGLDGNSYNEQFF
TGTGCCAACGGCTTAGATGGTAACTCATACAATGAGCAGTTCTTC
>TRBD2|TRBJ2-3|TRBV29-1|medium-sized
CSVGLAESSTDTQYF
TGCAGCGTGGGACTAGCGGAGTCTAGCACAGATACGCAGTATTTT
>-|TRBJ2-2|TRBV14|-
CASSRALNTGGLFF
TGTGCCAGCAGCCGAGCCCTGAACACCGGGGGGCTATTTTTT
>-|TRBJ2-2|TRBV11-3|-
CASNPLSGTGGLFF
TGTGCCAGCAACCCCTTAAGCGGCACCGGGGGGCTGTTTTTT
>-|TRBJ2-1|TRBV6-2/TRBV6-3|-
CVSTGPGSSYKEQFF
TGTGTCAGCACCGGGCCGGGAAGCTCCTACAAAGAGCAGTTCTTC
>-|TRBJ2-5|TRBV29-1|many
CSVETHRQETQYF
TGCAGCGTTGAAACTCACAGGCAAGAGACCCAGTACTTC
>-|TRBJ1-4|TRBV11-2|-
CASSPGWCNEKLFF
TGTGCTAGCAGCCCCGGGTGGTGTAATGAAAAACTGTTTTTT
>-|TRBJ2-7|TRBV5-1|-
CASNLDLDGEQYF
TGCGCCAGCAACTTGGATCTAGACGGCGAGCAGTACTTC
>-|TRBJ2-7|TRBV10-2|-
CASSVQSGSHEHYF
TGCGCCAGCAGTGTACAAAGCGGGTCCCACGAGCACTACTTC
>TRBD2|TRBJ2-1|TRBV11-2|-
CPSSLETGTGGQFF
TGTCCCAGCAGCTTGGAAACCGGGACGGGAGGGCAGTTCTTC
>TRBD1|TRBJ2-2|TRBV5-4|-
CACSSTGTGDSGGELFF
TGTGCCTGCAGTTCCACTGGGACAGGGGACTCGGGCGGGGAGCTGTTTTTT
>-|TRBJ2-4|TRBV11-3|medium-sized
CASSGAKNIQYF
TGTGCCAGCTCCGGGGCCAAAAACATTCAGTACTTC
>TRBD2|TRBJ2-2|TRBV11-2|-
CTCSSRAGSGELFF
TGTACCTGCAGCTCTAGAGCGGGGAGCGGGGAGCTGTTTTTT
>-|TRBJ2-3|TRBV2|-
CASSEELTVADTQYF
TGTGCCAGCAGTGAGGAGTTAACAGTGGCAGATACGCAGTATTTT
>TRBD1|TRBJ1-3|TRBV6-6|many
CASSRTGTGSGNTIYF
TGTGCCAGCAGCAGAACCGGGACAGGGTCTGGAAACACCATATATTTT
>-|TRBJ1-5|TRBV12-3/TRBV12-4|-
CACRVSLGQPQHF
TGTGCCTGCAGAGTCAGCCTCGGTCAGCCCCAGCATTTT
>-|TRBJ2-5|TRBV10-3|many
CAISENLEETQYF
TGTGCCATCAGTGAGAATCTGGAGGAGACCCAGTACTTC
>-|TRBJ2-1|TRBV30|-
CAWHPGTLGEQLF
TGTGCCTGGCACCCCGGGACCCTTGGCGAGCAGCTCTTC
>-|TRBJ1-3|TRBV7-9|once
CASSNLFGKGDSGNTIYF
TGTGCCAGCAGCAACCTTTTCGGGAAAGGTGACTCTGGAAACACCATATATTTT
>-|TRBJ1-5|TRBV6-1|once
CASSPRAGERSNQSQHF
TGTGCCAGTAGTCCCCGTGCTGGGGAGAGGAGCAATCAGTCCCAGCATTTT
>-|TRBJ2-2|TRBV7-9|once
CASSLFAGRTGELFF
TGTGCCAGCAGCTTATTCGCGGGAAGGACCGGGGAGCTGTTTTTT
>TRBD1|TRBJ1-5|TRBV6-1|-
CASCEAYLRGSRYQPQHF
TGTGCCAGCTGTGAAGCATACCTCAGGGGGTCGAGATATCAGCCCCAGCATTTT
>TRBD1|TRBJ2-1|TRBV11-2|-
CARSLVLTGETF
TGTGCCAGGAGTTTAGTTCTCACAGGGGAAACCTTC
>-|TRBJ2-1|TRBV11-2|few
CASSLQDTGNERFF
TGTGCCAGCAGCTTACAGGATACAGGGAATGAGCGGTTCTTC
>-|TRBJ2-4|TRBV6-1|many
CASSEEGLSNDIQYF
TGTGCCAGCAGTGAAGAGGGCCTCAGCAACGACATTCAGTACTTC
>-|TRBJ1-1|TRBV10-3|many
CAISHEVHGTEAFF
TGTGCCATCAGTCACGAAGTCCACGGGACTGAAGCTTTCTTT
>-|TRBJ2-1|TRBV10-3|-
CAIKRAGIDEQFF
TGTGCCATCAAGAGGGCAGGGATCGATGAGCAGTTCTTC